The text below deals with one T cell receptor (beta chain). This sample stems from a study of blood T cell repertoires in COVID-19. The ends were cut back, 1 base at V and 8 bases at J, with 14 bases in the middle. CDR3 length: 14 residues. Germline V CDR1 and CDR2: LNHDA, SQIVND (reference sequence). As processed by the authors: Amplifying reference gene primers gave estimates of nucleated cell counts. Repertoires were generated with immunoSEQ multiplex PCR, while TCRdb's copy carries only in-frame clones and drops some. That table furnishes V, J and clone size, whereas the DNA furnished D and trimming. The sample contains under 300,000 clones, around 88% of which appear only once.

The TCR comes from an older woman with COVID-19, enrolled during active disease. The chain has TRBV19 and TRBJ1-2; TRBD1 might be the D (6 bases). The specimen sequenced was peripheral blood. CDR3 bases: TGTGCCAGTAGTATAGCTGGCAGGGGTCGGGGCTACACCTTC. This codes for CASSIAGRGRGYTF.